These T cell receptor beta chains were read from a single sample in a study of response to subunit inactivated influenza vaccine. TCRdb reprocessed the RT-PCR reads with MiXCR, giving one entry per CDR3 protein. The sample shows more than 600,000 distinct CDR3 sequences, about 18% of them seen only once. The sample here was PBMCs from blood, taken 5 days after vaccination. The receptor source for this set is a man over 45 who received an inactivated influenza vaccine. CDR3s include the opening cysteine and the closing phenylalanine or tryptophan. D genes are given only for firm matches. The listing skips clone size in some rows; elsewhere it reads once, few, many or a size class.

size	D	V	J	DNA	CDR3
many	-	TRBV29-1	TRBJ2-3	TGCAGCGTTCGTAGTCCAGGGTGGAGCACAGATACGCAGTATTTT	CSVRSPGWSTDTQYF
-	TRBD2	TRBV7-9	TRBJ2-1	TGTGCCAGCAGCTTCGGACTAGCGGGAGGGCCTTACAATGAGCAGTTCTTC	CASSFGLAGGPYNEQFF
-	-	TRBV24-1	TRBJ2-2	TGTGCCACCAGTGACACATTGAACACCGGGGAGCTGTTTTTT	CATSDTLNTGELFF
few	-	TRBV10-2	TRBJ2-1	TGCGCCAGCAATGGGAATCGGAATGAGCAGTTCTTC	CASNGNRNEQFF
few	-	TRBV12-3/TRBV12-4	TRBJ2-5	TGTGCCAGCAGGTCGTCGGGGCCGTATGAGACCCAGTACTTC	CASRSSGPYETQYF
-	-	TRBV20-1	TRBJ2-2	TGCAGTGCCCTCAGACAGAACACCGGGGAGCTGTTTTTT	CSALRQNTGELFF
-	TRBD1	TRBV10-3	TRBJ1-5	TGTGCCATCGGAGCAGGGGGTAGCAATCAGCCCCAGCATTTT	CAIGAGGSNQPQHF
few	TRBD2	TRBV20-1	TRBJ2-1	TGCAGTGCTAGGGGGGGGACTAGCGGGACCTACAATGAGCAGTTCTTC	CSARGGTSGTYNEQFF
many	-	TRBV13	TRBJ2-7	TGTGCCAGCAGCTTAGGAGGCGTGTCCAACAACTATGAGCAGTACTTC	CASSLGGVSNNYEQYF
once	TRBD1	TRBV6-6	TRBJ2-2	TGTGCCTTCAGACGGTCCGGGACAGGGGGCCCGAACACCGGGGAGCTGTTTTTT	CAFRRSGTGGPNTGELFF
-	-	TRBV7-6	TRBJ2-3	TGTGCCAGCAGCTTAGCGGGGCCACGCGGAGATACGCAGTATTTT	CASSLAGPRGDTQYF
-	TRBD1	TRBV4-1	TRBJ2-1	TGCGCCAGCAGCCAAGATGCGGCAGGGGGTATCTATGAGCAGTTCTTC	CASSQDAAGGIYEQFF
few	-	TRBV6-1	TRBJ1-1	TGTGCCAGCAGTCGTCGCGGGGATATGAACACTGAAGCTTTCTTT	CASSRRGDMNTEAFF
-	-	TRBV15	TRBJ1-2	TGTGCCACCAGCACCCAGCACGAGATGGCGAGAAGGACCAGAGCTAACTATGGCTACACCTTC	CATSTQHEMARRTRANYGYTF
-	TRBD1	TRBV6-2/TRBV6-3	TRBJ1-1	TGTGCCAGCAGTCGCCGGGACAGGGTTGCTTTCTTT	CASSRRDRVAFF
-	-	TRBV13	TRBJ2-7	TGTGCCAGCAGCTTAGATGGGGACGGCTCCTACGAGCAGTACTTC	CASSLDGDGSYEQYF
few	TRBD2	TRBV12-3/TRBV12-4	TRBJ2-7	TGTGCCAGCCAGCGGGAGAGCTACGAGCAGTACTTC	CASQRESYEQYF
-	TRBD2	TRBV20-1	TRBJ2-1	TGCAGTGCTAGAGTCCCGGGGGGGGCTTCCTACAATGAGCAGTTCTTC	CSARVPGGASYNEQFF